A single sample is the source of the 32 T cell receptor beta chains below, sequenced in a study of cytomegalovirus exposure and HLA in healthy donors. PCR used 60 Vbeta primers and 13 Jbeta primers. The protocol was immunoSEQ multiplex PCR, while the TCRdb copy is restricted to in-frame clones and leaves out a portion. The repertoire holds 150,000 to 200,000 clones, 70% seen once, with approximately 4.4% in the top ten. Sequencing was performed on PBMCs. These receptors came from a man aged 18 to 29 in good health and CMV-seropositive.

The chain uses TRBV6-1 and TRBJ1-6, with TRBD1 matching over 7 bases. The CDR3 has 15 amino acids. After removal of 4 bases from V and 6 bases from J, the junction contained 6 bases not matched to a gene. Germline V gene data show CDR1 as MNHNS and CDR2 as SASEGT. The CDR3 sequence is CASSGRDRRNSPLHF. CDR3 nucleotides: TGTGCCAGCAGTGGCCGGGACAGACGTAATTCACCCCTCCACTTT.

This chain uses TRBV19 with TRBJ2-1; tentative D call: TRBD1 (6 bases). Germline values: CDR1 LNHDA, CDR2 SQIVND (reference sequence). Trimming took 8 bases from V and 3 from J, leaving 14 bases between them. The CDR3 extends over 14 amino acids. The CDR3 spells CASQQGSRYNEQFF. CDR3 in DNA: TGTGCCAGTCAACAGGGAAGCCGCTACAATGAGCAGTTCTTC.

Worth noting for this clone: The junction differs from germline at one of its ends, possibly a read error. This sample includes further DNA sequences coding for the same CDR3. J is TRBJ1-1 and V is TRBV27; D might be TRBD1 (5 bases). CDR1 is MNHEY, CDR2 SMNVEV, per germline (reference sequence). CDR3 size: 14 residues. CDR3 sequence: CASSFTGLNTEAFF. The CDR3 DNA follows: TGTGCCAGCAGTTTTACAGGATTGAACACTGAGGCTTTCTTT.

V is TRBV11-1 and J is TRBJ1-1; D might be TRBD1 (5 bases). The CDR3 consists of 14 residues. CDR1 and CDR2 from the germline V gene are SGHAT and FQDESV (reference sequence). Trimming cost V 5 bases and J 0 bases, with 10 bases left between them. The CDR3 spells CASSHGGMNTEAFF. The CDR3, as DNA: TGTGCCAGCAGCCATGGGGGGATGAACACTGAAGCTTTCTTT.

V gene TRBV5-1 combines with J gene TRBJ2-3, with no clear D. Per germline, CDR1 SGHRS and CDR2 YFSETQ. Trimming removed 0 bases at V and 4 bases at J, with 6 bases between. The CDR3 totals 13 residues. The CDR3 loop reads CASSLAEPDTQYF. The DNA for the CDR3 is TGCGCCAGCAGCTTGGCCGAGCCAGATACGCAGTATTTT.

This clone showed up just a few times. The chain has TRBV11-2 and TRBJ1-4; D may be TRBD1 (6 bases). The germline V and J ends were trimmed by 0 bases and 8 bases, with 13 bases remaining between them. Germline CDR1 is SGHAT and CDR2 is FQNNGV. This CDR3 region has 15 residues. The CDR3 nucleotides are TGTGCCAGCAGCTTAGATGGGGGGGCGAAGGAAAAACTGTTTTTT. Amino acid sequence: CASSLDGGAKEKLFF. Full variable domain (outside the CDR3, taken from reference TRBV11-2 and TRBJ1-4): EAGVAQSPRYKIIEKRQSVAFWCNPISGHATLYWYQQILGQGPKLLIQFQNNGVVDDSQLPKDRFSAERLKGVDSTLKIQPAKLEDSAVYLCASSLDGGAKEKLFFGSGTQLSVL.

The rearrangement uses TRBV18 and TRBJ1-2; maybe TRBD1 (6 bases). This CDR3 is 13 amino acids long. The germline V gene has CDR1 KGHSH and CDR2 LQKENI. The V gene lost 5 bases and the J gene lost 4 bases, with 11 bases spanning the gap. CDR3 residues: CASSEDSGYGYTF. The CDR3, as DNA: TGTGCCAGCTCAGAGGACAGCGGCTATGGCTACACCTTC. Full variable domain (outside the CDR3, taken from reference TRBV18 and TRBJ1-2): NAGVMQNPRHLVRRRGQEARLRCSPMKGHSHVYWYRQLPEEGLKFMVYLQKENIIDESGMPKERFSAEFPKEGPSILRIQQVVRGDSAAYFCASSEDSGYGYTFGSGTRLTVV.

This clone occurred a few times. J is TRBJ1-5 and V is TRBV5-6, with TRBD1 matching 8 bases. Germline V gene lookup returns CDR1 SGHDT and CDR2 YYEEEE. V was pared by 4 bases and J by 2 bases, with 8 bases of the junction left unmatched. This CDR3 contains 16 residues. As DNA, the CDR3 is TGTGCCAGCAGCGAAACGACAGGGGCGGGCAATCAGCCCCAGCATTTT. Translated: CASSETTGAGNQPQHF.

This clone was recorded a few times. The chain employs TRBV6-5 and TRBJ1-1, with no clear D. Trimming left V 6 bases short and J 2 bases short, with 10 bases between. This CDR3 region has 13 residues. The germline gives CDR1 MNHEY, CDR2 SVGAGI. The CDR3 DNA reads as TGTGCCAGCAGGAGAGGGTCCAACACTGAAGCTTTCTTT. Amino acid sequence: CASRRGSNTEAFF.

CDR3 loop: CASSRYRNTEAFF. CDR3 coding DNA: TGTGCCAGCAGCCGTTACAGGAACACTGAAGCTTTCTTT. J is TRBJ1-1 and V is TRBV5-4; D unclear. V lost 4 bases to trimming and J lost 1 base, with 8 bases between them. CDR3 length equals 13 residues. Germline CDR1 reads SGHNT; CDR2 reads YYREEE (reference sequence). Based on the CDR3 plus reference TRBV5-4 and TRBJ1-1, the full variable domain is ETGVTQSPTHLIKTRGQQVTLRCSSQSGHNTVSWYQQALGQGPQFIFQYYREEENGRGNFPPRFSGLQFPNYSSELNVNALELDDSALYLCASSRYRNTEAFFGQGTRLTVV.

The chain is built from TRBV5-4 and TRBJ2-7; D possibly corresponds to TRBD1 (6 bases). Germline CDR1 SGHNT, CDR2 YYREEE (reference sequence). The CDR3 is made up of 15 amino acids. V lost 4 bases and J 1 base, leaving 15 bases between the germline ends. The CDR3 protein is CASSPGTQGSYEQYV. In nucleotides, the CDR3 is TGTGCCAGCAGCCCCGGCACACAGGGTTCCTACGAGCAGTACGTC.

The V call is TRBV19, the J call TRBJ1-5; D perhaps matches TRBD1 (5 bases). Germline V gene lookup returns CDR1 LNHDA and CDR2 SQIVND (reference sequence). V was clipped by 3 bases and J by 9 bases, with 24 bases between them. CDR3 length equals 17 residues. The CDR3 bases are TGTGCCAGTAGTATGTGGGCAGATCAATCAGCCGGGGGGCCCCAGCATTTT. This gives the protein CASSMWADQSAGGPQHF.

The chain uses TRBV6-1 and TRBJ1-5, with a weak D call TRBD1 (6 bases). V was trimmed by 6 bases and J by 3 bases, leaving 15 bases between them. The CDR3 length is 15 residues. CDR1 and CDR2 (germline): MNHNS, SASEGT. CDR3 residues: CASRSQGIANQPQHF. In nucleotides, the CDR3 is TGTGCCAGCAGATCCCAGGGGATAGCCAATCAGCCCCAGCATTTT.

The rearrangement uses TRBV7-3 and TRBJ2-3; D possibly corresponds to TRBD2 (7 bases). V was clipped by 2 bases and J by 1 base, with 16 bases between them. The germline CDR1 and CDR2 sequences are SGHTA and FQGTGA. CDR3 length equals 17 residues. This chain's CDR3 is CASSLEGRGGGTDTQYF. For the CDR3, the DNA is TGTGCCAGCAGCTTAGAGGGGCGAGGGGGGGGCACAGATACGCAGTATTTT.

The rearrangement links TRBV25-1 to TRBJ2-3, with TRBD2 matching over 8 bases. Germline-derived CDR1 and CDR2 are MGHDK and SYGVNS. This CDR3 has 14 amino acids. The trim removed 4 bases at V and 0 bases at J, leaving 0 bases unmatched. CDR3 sequence: CASSGGRSTDTQYF. CDR3 bases: TGTGCCAGCAGTGGCGGGAGGAGCACAGATACGCAGTATTTT.

V usage is TRBV10-3 and J usage is TRBJ2-3; TRBD2 matches 8 bases. V shed 9 bases, J shed 1 base, and the junction held 6 bases outside the gene matches. CDR3 length: 14 amino acids. CDR1 and CDR2 from the germline V gene are ENHRY and SYGVKD. DNA for the CDR3: TGTGCCATAGAGAGCGGGAGCGGCACAGATACGCAGTATTTT. Protein: CAIESGSGTDTQYF.

The chain links TRBV7-8 to TRBJ2-1, with 11 bases lining up with TRBD2. The CDR3 is 17 amino acids. CDR1 and CDR2 from the germline V gene are SGHVS and FQNEAQ. Trimming cost V 2 bases and J 4 bases; bases outside gene matches: 7. CDR3 DNA: TGTGCCAGCAGCTTATTCCTTATAGCGGGAGGGTACAATGAGCAGTTCTTC. The encoded protein is CASSLFLIAGGYNEQFF.

The chain is built from TRBV5-1 and TRBJ2-3; 14 nucleotides align to TRBD2. This CDR3 has 16 amino acids. Trimming at V came to 4 bases and at J to 4 bases, leaving 5 bases not matched to a gene. Germline CDR1 is SGHRS and CDR2 is YFSETQ. DNA of the CDR3: TGCGCCAGCAGCCCCGGGACTAGCGGGAGTGCAGATACGCAGTATTTT. Its protein is CASSPGTSGSADTQYF. The full variable domain, with the rest looked up from reference TRBV5-1 and TRBJ2-3, is KAGVTQTPRYLIKTRGQQVTLSCSPISGHRSVSWYQQTPGQGLQFLFEYFSETQRNKGNFPGRFSGRQFSNSRSEMNVSTLELGDSALYLCASSPGTSGSADTQYFGPGTRLTVL.

The CDR3 DNA is TGTGCCAGCATGTCTCAGGGGCAGCCCCAGCATTTT. This gives the protein CASMSQGQPQHF. V usage is TRBV6-1 and J usage is TRBJ1-5; D perhaps matches TRBD1 (6 bases). V lost 7 bases to trimming and J lost 7 bases, with 11 bases between them. Germline-derived CDR1 and CDR2 are MNHNS and SASEGT. This CDR3 has 12 residues.

The chain uses TRBV7-9 and TRBJ1-1, with 7 positions matching TRBD1. CDR1 SEHNR and CDR2 FQNEAQ come from the germline V gene (reference sequence). CDR3 length: 15 residues. The trim removed 5 bases at V and 12 bases at J, leaving 18 bases unmatched. As DNA, the CDR3 is TGTGCCAGCAGCGTACTTGGACAGGCCGGAGCGGGTACTTTCTTT. It yields the protein CASSVLGQAGAGTFF.

The count of this clone is one. The V and J genes are TRBV23-1 and TRBJ1-4, with D hard to call. TRBV23-1 carries the ORF label, with uncertain function. Between the trimmed V and J ends, which lost 3 bases and 8 bases, there was a span of 16 bases. This CDR3 is 15 amino acids long. The DNA of the CDR3 is TGCGCCAGCAGTCAGCCGGGATGTTTAGAAGAAAAACTGTTTTTT. Its protein is CASSQPGCLEEKLFF.

V and J are TRBV30 and TRBJ2-3; D is undetermined. This CDR3 comprises 16 residues. Germline-derived CDR1 and CDR2 are GTSNPN and SVGIG (reference sequence). Trimming cost V 2 bases and J 1 base, with 16 bases left between them. The CDR3 DNA follows: TGTGCCTGGAGTCCCTCTTTAGTCTCTGGCACAGATACGCAGTATTTT. It yields the protein CAWSPSLVSGTDTQYF.

The rearrangement joins TRBV10-3 to TRBJ1-5, with 8 bases identical to TRBD1. CDR1 and CDR2 (germline): ENHRY, SYGVKD. There are 15 residues in the CDR3. The trim removed 6 bases at V and 3 bases at J, leaving 7 bases unmatched. CDR3 nucleotides: TGTGCCATCAGGCCGGGACAGGAGGACAATCAGCCCCAGCATTTT. Its translation: CAIRPGQEDNQPQHF.

The chain uses TRBV7-8 and TRBJ1-2; TRBD1 might be the D (5 bases). V lost 4 bases and J lost 2, with 11 bases in between. This CDR3 region has 14 residues. Per germline, CDR1 SGHVS and CDR2 FQNEAQ. In DNA form, the CDR3 reads TGTGCCAGCAGCTCCCGGGGGGACAACTATGGCTACACCTTC. Its translation: CASSSRGDNYGYTF.

This chain uses TRBV19 with TRBJ1-2; D unresolved. V shed 7 bases and J shed 6 bases, with 21 bases lying between them. CDR1 LNHDA and CDR2 SQIVND come from the germline V gene (reference sequence). There are 15 residues in the CDR3. The CDR3 spells CASIKTGGPRNGYTF. CDR3 bases: TGTGCCAGTATTAAGACCGGAGGGCCGCGGAATGGCTACACCTTC.

The rearrangement uses TRBV6-5 and TRBJ1-1; 7 positions agree with TRBD1. The J segment lost 8 bases and the V segment lost 6 bases, leaving 12 bases of the junction unmatched. Germline CDR1 reads MNHEY; CDR2 reads SVGAGI. The CDR3 consists of 14 residues. In nucleotides, the CDR3 is TGTGCCAGCAGCGAAAACCGGGACAGAGTCGAAGCTTTCTTT. Protein product: CASSENRDRVEAFF.

The chain combines TRBV27 with TRBJ1-4; TRBD1 matches at 8 bases. Germline trimming cut 5 bases from V and 8 bases from J; bases unmatched to any gene: 13. CDR1 MNHEY and CDR2 SMNVEV come from the germline V gene (reference sequence). The CDR3 is 16 residues long. CDR3 amino acids: CASSRQGRGLAEKLFF. CDR3 nucleotide sequence: TGTGCCAGCAGTCGACAGGGGAGGGGGCTGGCGGAAAAACTGTTTTTT. Drawing the rest from reference TRBV27 and TRBJ1-4, the complete variable domain is EAQVTQNPRYLITVTGKKLTVTCSQNMNHEYMSWYRQDPGLGLRQIYYSMNVEVTDKGDVPEGYKVSRKEKRNFPLILESPSPNQTSLYFCASSRQGRGLAEKLFFGSGTQLSVL.

This clone occurred a few times. The rearrangement uses TRBV5-5 and TRBJ2-7, with 8 bases that match TRBD2. The germline gives CDR1 SGHKS, CDR2 YYEKEE (reference sequence). Trimming removed 3 bases from V and 5 bases from J; junction bases left unmatched: 7. This CDR3 contains 14 residues. The CDR3 loop reads CASSSPGGGHEQYV. CDR3 nucleotides: TGTGCCAGCAGCTCCCCCGGGGGGGGTCACGAGCAGTACGTC.

CDR3 nucleotide sequence: TGTGCCTCCGGTAGCGGGAGGTTTAGCACAGATACGCAGTATTTT. Its protein product is CASGSGRFSTDTQYF. The V and J genes are TRBV30 and TRBJ2-3; 10 nucleotides align to TRBD2. In germline, CDR1 is GTSNPN, CDR2 SVGIG (reference sequence). The CDR3 runs to 15 residues. J gave up 0 bases and V 7 bases, and 7 bases lay outside the gene matches. The complete variable domain, with remaining parts taken from reference TRBV30 and TRBJ2-3, reads SQTIHQWPATLVQPVGSPLSLECTVEGTSNPNLYWYRQAAGRGLQLLFYSVGIGQISSEVPQNLSASRPQDRQFILSSKKLLLSDSGFYLCASGSGRFSTDTQYFGPGTRLTVL.

In this sample, this clone turned up a few times. The CDR3 DNA is TGTGCCAGCAGCCCCCGGGAGCTCGGGGGGATCTACGAGCAGTACGTC. Translated, it gives CASSPRELGGIYEQYV. The chain carries TRBV9 and TRBJ2-7; 7 bases map to TRBD2. CDR3 size: 16 residues. Per the germline V gene, CDR1 is SGDLS and CDR2 is YYNGEE. V gave up 4 bases and J gave up 3 bases; unmatched junction bases: 13.

V usage is TRBV6-5 and J usage is TRBJ2-1, with D possibly being TRBD2 (5 bases). Germline V gives CDR1 MNHEY, CDR2 SVGAGI. The CDR3 totals 14 residues. V lost 7 bases and J lost 8, with 18 bases in between. CDR3 bases: TGTGCCAGCAAGAGGACCTTGGAGGAGGATGAGCAGTTCTTC. This sequence encodes CASKRTLEEDEQFF.

The J gene is TRBJ1-2, the V gene TRBV27, with D perhaps TRBD1 (6 bases). Trimming removed 3 bases from V and 4 bases from J, with 12 bases in between. Germline values: CDR1 MNHEY, CDR2 SMNVEV (reference sequence). The CDR3 spans 14 residues. This CDR3 reads CASSLGGGPYGYTF. CDR3 coding DNA: TGTGCCAGCAGTTTGGGGGGGGGCCCCTATGGCTACACCTTC.